Below, 16 T cell receptor beta chains from the same sample are listed, as sequenced in a study of shared T cell receptors in the human thymus. Data came from immunoSEQ multiplex PCR; TCRdb stores just in-frame clones and leaves some out. The sample records about 660,000 clones, approximately 87% being singletons. These data also formed part of another study, on human thymus T cells.

Sequencing was carried out using thymocytes. The source of these receptors is a boy less than two years old with a congenital heart defect.

The chain joins TRBV7-8 to TRBJ2-1, with a weak D call TRBD1 (5 bases). Germline CDR1 is SGHVS and CDR2 is FQNEAQ. Trimming pared 7 bases from V and 0 bases from J, leaving 16 bases between. The CDR3 loop spans 16 amino acids. The CDR3 is CASTLTRQGSYNEQFF. The CDR3, as DNA: TGTGCCAGCACCCTCACACGGCAGGGCTCCTACAATGAGCAGTTCTTC.

The chain couples TRBV10-3 to TRBJ1-4; D is unresolved. Trimming pared 0 bases from V and 8 bases from J, leaving 13 bases between. The CDR3 runs 15 residues. CDR1 ENHRY and CDR2 SYGVKD come from the germline V gene. CDR3 DNA: TGTGCCATCAGTGAGTCGACGGGGAGGAGCGAAAAACTGTTTTTT. Protein: CAISESTGRSEKLFF.

This chain links TRBV7-2 with TRBJ1-3, with TRBD1 matching over 10 bases. The CDR3 covers 13 residues. Germline CDR1 is SGHTA and CDR2 is FQGNSA. V lost 6 bases, J lost 8 bases, and 4 bases stayed unmatched. CDR3 sequence reads: CASRIDRGHTIYF. Written as DNA, the CDR3 is TGTGCCAGCAGAATCGACAGGGGGCACACCATATATTTT.

The chain employs TRBV6-5 and TRBJ2-7; no definite D call. The germline V gene encodes CDR1 MNHEY and CDR2 SVGAGI. Trimming removed 2 bases from V and 3 bases from J, with 11 bases in between. The CDR3 extends over 14 amino acids. Here the CDR3 reads CASSYKSLGYEQYF. The DNA for the CDR3 is TGTGCCAGCAGTTACAAGTCCCTCGGCTACGAGCAGTACTTC.

This chain joins TRBV7-3 and TRBJ1-3; tentatively, D is TRBD1 (6 bases). There are 20 residues in the CDR3. Per germline, CDR1 SGHTA and CDR2 FQGTGA. Trimming shortened V by 6 bases and J by 0 bases, and 27 bases separated the two germline ends. CDR3 loop: CASRTPPTTQGFGSGNTIYF. In nucleotides, the CDR3 is TGTGCCAGCAGAACTCCCCCCACCACACAGGGTTTCGGCTCTGGAAACACCATATATTTT.

This rearrangement joins TRBV30 to TRBJ1-1; D gene unclear. The ends were cut back, 0 bases at V and 3 bases at J, with 11 bases in the middle. Germline-derived CDR1 and CDR2 are GTSNPN and SVGIG (reference sequence). There are 14 residues in the CDR3. CDR3 protein: CAWSVVYGDTEAFF. DNA for the CDR3: TGTGCCTGGAGTGTAGTTTACGGGGACACTGAAGCTTTCTTT.

This clone was observed a handful of times. The rearrangement uses TRBV30 and TRBJ2-7, with a tentative D call TRBD1 (6 bases). CDR3 length: 21 residues. From germline, CDR1 is GTSNPN and CDR2 SVGIG (reference sequence). V was pared by 0 bases and J by 5 bases, with 35 bases between. The CDR3 here is CAWSVGPEDSPEPGSSHEQYF. The CDR3 coding sequence is TGTGCCTGGAGTGTTGGCCCGGAGGACAGTCCTGAGCCTGGTTCATCCCACGAGCAGTACTTC.

The chain has TRBV5-4 and TRBJ2-4; unclear D gene. Trimming stripped 4 bases from V and 8 bases from J, with 13 bases between. The CDR3 contains 13 residues. Germline V gene sequence: CDR1 SGHNT, CDR2 YYREEE (reference sequence). The CDR3 nucleotides read TGTGCCAGCAGCCCTGAAGATGGAGACATTCAGTACTTC. Protein product: CASSPEDGDIQYF.

This chain connects TRBV9 to TRBJ1-2, with D unclear. Trimming stripped 0 bases from V and 4 bases from J, with 19 bases between. Looked up from germline, CDR1 is SGDLS and CDR2 is YYNGEE. The CDR3 consists of 17 residues. The CDR3 loop reads CASSVGGGIREIYGYTF. CDR3 nucleotide sequence: TGTGCCAGCAGCGTAGGAGGAGGGATAAGGGAGATCTATGGCTACACCTTC. The full variable domain, completed using reference TRBV9 and TRBJ1-2, is DSGVTQTPKHLITATGQRVTLRCSPRSGDLSVYWYQQSLDQGLQFLIQYYNGEERAKGNILERFSAQQFPDLHSELNLSSLELGDSALYFCASSVGGGIREIYGYTFGSGTRLTVV.

The rearrangement uses TRBV28 and TRBJ2-7; 9 bases are a match to TRBD1. Germline CDR1 MDHEN, CDR2 SYDVKM. CDR3 length equals 16 residues. V lost 0 bases and J lost 1; bases outside the gene matches: 4. In DNA form, the CDR3 reads TGTGCCAGCAGTTTATGGGTGGGACAGGGTTCCTACGAGCAGTACTTC. This codes for CASSLWVGQGSYEQYF. The whole variable domain, filled in from reference TRBV28 and TRBJ2-7, reads DVKVTQSSRYLVKRTGEKVFLECVQDMDHENMFWYRQDPGLGLRLIYFSYDVKMKEKGDIPEGYSVSREKKERFSLILESASTNQTSMYLCASSLWVGQGSYEQYFGPGTRLTVT.

The chain employs TRBV25-1 and TRBJ2-3, with 8 bases identical to TRBD1. Trimming removed 4 bases from V and 5 bases from J; junction bases left unmatched: 11. This CDR3 has 16 residues. Germline values: CDR1 MGHDK, CDR2 SYGVNS. The CDR3 loop reads CASSAPSRGRVDTQYF. The CDR3 DNA is TGTGCCAGCAGTGCTCCCTCCAGGGGGCGCGTAGATACGCAGTATTTT.

The chain recombines TRBV5-4 with TRBJ1-6; the D gene is possibly TRBD1 (6 bases). Trimming cost V 5 bases and J 8 bases, with 23 bases left between them. The CDR3 runs to 17 residues. The germline V gene encodes CDR1 SGHNT and CDR2 YYREEE (reference sequence). The chain's CDR3 is CASRQGHLKRNDSPLHF. The CDR3 DNA is TGTGCCAGCAGACAGGGACACCTCAAAAGGAATGATTCACCCCTCCACTTT.

This rearrangement joins TRBV6-6 to TRBJ2-1; 8 bases match TRBD1. CDR1 MNHNY and CDR2 SVGAGI come from the germline V gene (reference sequence). The CDR3 extends over 16 amino acids. With V trimmed by 7 bases and J by 3 bases, 11 bases remained unmatched. CDR3 region: CASISPGTGRYNEQFF. For the CDR3, the DNA is TGTGCCAGCATTTCCCCCGGGACAGGCCGCTACAATGAGCAGTTCTTC.

The chain joins TRBV5-4 to TRBJ1-2; 8 nucleotides agree with TRBD1. V shed 4 bases and J 2 bases; nucleotides not matched to a gene: 4. Germline CDR1 and CDR2: SGHNT and YYREEE (reference sequence). The CDR3 is 14 amino acids. The CDR3 nucleotides are TGTGCCAGCAGCGGGGACAGGCCCAACTATGGCTACACCTTC. It is translated as CASSGDRPNYGYTF.

The chain links TRBV7-9 to TRBJ1-2; D remains unclear. With 2 bases removed from V and 7 bases from J, the gap between germline ends came to 8 bases. Germline values: CDR1 SEHNR, CDR2 FQNEAQ (reference sequence). The CDR3 is 12 residues long. The CDR3 bases are TGTGCCAGCAGCTTAAATAGCTGTGGCTACACCTTC. It is translated as CASSLNSCGYTF.

This clone was counted a single time. J is TRBJ2-3 and V is TRBV6-5, with TRBD2 as a possible D gene (6 bases). Between the trimmed V and J ends, which lost 4 bases and 2 bases, there was a span of 16 bases. From germline, CDR1 is MNHEY and CDR2 SVGAGI. The CDR3 length is 16 residues. The chain's CDR3 is CASSSRLVRTTDTQYF. As DNA, the CDR3 is TGTGCCAGCAGTTCTCGACTAGTAAGGACCACAGATACGCAGTATTTT.